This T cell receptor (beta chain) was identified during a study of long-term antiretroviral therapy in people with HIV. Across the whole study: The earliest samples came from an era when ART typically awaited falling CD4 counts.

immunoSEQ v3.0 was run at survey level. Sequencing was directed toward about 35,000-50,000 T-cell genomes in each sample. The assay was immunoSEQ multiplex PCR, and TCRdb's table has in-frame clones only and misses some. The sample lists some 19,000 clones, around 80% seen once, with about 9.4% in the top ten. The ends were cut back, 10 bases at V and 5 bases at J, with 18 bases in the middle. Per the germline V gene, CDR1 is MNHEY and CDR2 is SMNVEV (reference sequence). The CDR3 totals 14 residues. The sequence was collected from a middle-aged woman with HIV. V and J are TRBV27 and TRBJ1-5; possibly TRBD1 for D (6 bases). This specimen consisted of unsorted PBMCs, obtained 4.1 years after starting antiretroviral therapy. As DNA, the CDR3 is TGTGCCACTGCTACAGGGACTGCCCATCAGCCCCAGCATTTT. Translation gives CATATGTAHQPQHF.